This is a list of T cell receptor beta chains from one sample in a study of memory CD4+ T cells and cytomegalovirus serostatus. Using immunoSEQ multiplex PCR, the repertoire was profiled, and TCRdb retains in-frame clones only, with some absent. The sample has around 45,000 clones; about 74% are singletons. The sample taken for sequencing was memory CD4+ T cells from blood. These receptors came from an adult in good health and CMV-seropositive. Both conserved end residues are part of each CDR3. D genes are given only for firm matches. Where a row states a size, it is once, few, many or the class of an expanded clone; other rows omit it.

V	size	J	D	CDR3	DNA
TRBV5-3	-	TRBJ1-2	-	CARGPGKRDGGYTF	TGTGCCAGAGGACCCGGAAAAAGGGATGGTGGCTACACCTTC
TRBV4-2	-	TRBJ2-5	TRBD2	CASSPRTSGGWETQYF	TGTGCCAGCAGCCCTCGGACTAGCGGGGGTTGGGAGACCCAGTACTTC
TRBV29-1	-	TRBJ1-1	-	CSVDFPQSITEAFF	TGCAGCGTTGATTTCCCTCAATCTATCACTGAAGCTTTCTTT
TRBV2	-	TRBJ1-1	-	CASSPTGNTEAFF	TGTGCCAGCAGTCCGACCGGGAACACTGAAGCTTTCTTT
TRBV13	-	TRBJ2-1	TRBD1	CASSSGRQGGYNEQFF	TGTGCCAGCAGCTCAGGGAGACAGGGGGGCTACAATGAGCAGTTCTTC
TRBV6-5	-	TRBJ1-1	-	CASSYGGTEAFF	TGTGCCAGCAGTTATGGAGGGACTGAAGCTTTCTTT
TRBV2	-	TRBJ2-7	-	CASSEDRSYEQYF	TGTGCCAGCAGTGAAGACCGATCCTACGAGCAGTACTTC
TRBV7-2	-	TRBJ1-1	-	CASSLEEGEAFF	TGTGCCAGCAGCTTAGAGGAGGGGGAAGCTTTCTTT
TRBV4-2	few	TRBJ2-7	-	CASSQDLQDYEQYF	TGTGCCAGCAGCCAAGATCTGCAGGACTACGAGCAGTACTTC
TRBV5-4	-	TRBJ1-6	TRBD1	CASKVQGAIGSYNSPLHF	TGTGCCAGCAAAGTCCAGGGGGCCATTGGCTCCTATAATTCACCCCTCCACTTT
TRBV5-1	-	TRBJ1-1	-	CASSPHSLRRTEAFF	TGCGCCAGCAGCCCTCATAGCCTTCGAAGGACTGAAGCTTTCTTT
TRBV5-4	few	TRBJ2-1	-	CASSLVAGDGEQFF	TGTGCCAGCAGCTTGGTGGCAGGGGATGGTGAGCAGTTCTTC
TRBV5-4	few	TRBJ1-6	TRBD1	CASSSDRGWSNSPLHF	TGTGCCAGCAGCTCGGACAGGGGATGGAGTAATTCACCCCTCCACTTT
TRBV5-1	-	TRBJ1-2	TRBD1	CASSETGGYGYTF	TGCGCCAGCAGCGAGACAGGGGGCTATGGCTACACCTTC
TRBV5-8	-	TRBJ2-7	-	CASRGRDGYEQYF	TGTGCCAGCAGGGGAAGGGACGGCTACGAGCAGTACTTC
TRBV7-2	-	TRBJ1-1	-	CASSWGGISTEAFF	TGTGCCAGCAGCTGGGGCGGGATTTCCACTGAAGCTTTCTTT
TRBV6-1	-	TRBJ2-6	-	CASTSFTGANVLTF	TGTGCCAGCACCTCCTTTACTGGGGCCAACGTCCTGACTTTC
TRBV18	-	TRBJ2-2	TRBD2	CASSPSGGDTGELFF	TGTGCCAGCTCACCTAGCGGGGGAGACACCGGGGAGCTGTTTTTT
TRBV7-6	-	TRBJ2-5	-	CASSPHGVPETQYF	TGTGCCAGCAGCCCTCACGGGGTCCCCGAGACCCAGTACTTC
TRBV7-7	-	TRBJ2-1	TRBD1	CASSTRQGGYNEQFF	TGTGCTAGCAGCACTAGACAGGGCGGATACAATGAGCAGTTCTTC
TRBV14	once	TRBJ1-2	-	CASSQVESGYTF	TGTGCCAGCAGCCAAGTTGAAAGTGGCTACACCTTC
TRBV7-2	-	TRBJ2-7	-	CASSLGFSYEQYF	TGTGCCAGCAGCTTAGGTTTCTCCTACGAGCAGTACTTC
TRBV7-8	-	TRBJ2-3	TRBD2	CATPGASGDSSTDTQYF	TGTGCCACCCCGGGGGCTAGCGGGGATTCTAGCACAGATACGCAGTATTTT
TRBV7-8	-	TRBJ2-7	-	CASSDRRGAYEQYF	TGTGCCAGCAGCGATCGAAGGGGGGCCTACGAGCAGTACTTC
TRBV6-1	once	TRBJ1-4	TRBD1	CASSEGVGQTNEKLFF	TGTGCCAGCAGTGAAGGAGTGGGACAGACTAATGAAAAACTGTTTTTT
TRBV5-1	-	TRBJ2-7	TRBD1	CASSPGQGRGEQYF	TGCGCCAGCAGCCCCGGACAGGGGAGGGGCGAGCAGTACTTC
TRBV15	-	TRBJ1-3	-	CATSRDLAGAGNTIYF	TGTGCCACCAGCAGAGATTTGGCAGGAGCTGGAAACACCATATATTTT
TRBV5-1	-	TRBJ2-2	-	CASSFQAPGDTGELFF	TGCGCCAGCAGCTTCCAAGCCCCGGGAGACACCGGGGAGCTGTTTTTT
TRBV7-9	-	TRBJ2-7	TRBD2	CASVGLAGSHYEQYF	TGTGCCAGCGTAGGGCTAGCGGGTTCCCACTACGAGCAGTACTTC
TRBV5-1	-	TRBJ2-7	TRBD1	CASSLSGQPAYEQYF	TGCGCCAGCAGCCTGTCGGGACAGCCTGCCTACGAGCAGTACTTC
TRBV2	once	TRBJ2-3	-	CASSEEGRGTDTQYF	TGTGCCAGCAGTGAAGAGGGGCGAGGCACAGATACGCAGTATTTT
TRBV28	-	TRBJ2-1	-	CASSQSRYEQFF	TGTGCCAGCAGCCAATCTAGGTATGAGCAGTTCTTC
TRBV25-1	-	TRBJ1-2	TRBD1	CASSEWDRNRYTF	TGTGCCAGCAGTGAATGGGACAGGAACCGCTACACCTTC
TRBV4-2	-	TRBJ1-3	-	CASSQDDRRHSGNTIYF	TGTGCCAGCAGCCAAGATGACCGTCGCCACTCTGGAAACACCATATATTTT
TRBV7-2	-	TRBJ1-1	-	CASSLWRGGNTEAFF	TGTGCCAGCAGCCTCTGGAGGGGGGGGAACACTGAAGCTTTCTTT
TRBV7-9	-	TRBJ1-1	-	CASSSYAGTQNTEAFF	TGTGCCAGCAGCTCCTATGCCGGGACTCAGAACACTGAAGCTTTCTTT
TRBV5-1	once	TRBJ2-5	TRBD1	CASTVGTGDETQYF	TGCGCCAGCACTGTAGGGACAGGGGACGAGACCCAGTACTTC
TRBV5-1	-	TRBJ1-6	-	CASSPRDARSSYNSPLHF	TGCGCCAGCAGCCCCCGGGATGCCAGGAGCTCCTATAATTCACCCCTCCACTTT
TRBV4-1	once	TRBJ1-2	-	CASSQEVGRLNYGYTF	TGCGCCAGCAGCCAAGAAGTAGGCCGCCTTAACTATGGCTACACCTTC
TRBV5-6	-	TRBJ2-5	-	CASSLAVAGQETQYF	TGTGCCAGCAGCTTGGCCGTGGCAGGTCAAGAGACCCAGTACTTC
TRBV9	-	TRBJ2-3	TRBD2	CASSPQAGLAGSTDTQYF	TGTGCCAGCAGCCCACAAGCGGGACTAGCGGGAAGCACAGATACGCAGTATTTT
TRBV18	-	TRBJ1-6	-	CASSPAEGGSPLHF	TGTGCCAGCTCACCAGCGGAGGGAGGATCACCCCTCCACTTT
TRBV5-1	-	TRBJ2-7	-	CASSFDPDGREQYF	TGCGCCAGCAGCTTCGACCCGGATGGGCGCGAGCAGTACTTC
TRBV5-1	-	TRBJ1-1	-	CASSLGQRGGNTEAFF	TGCGCCAGCAGCTTAGGGCAACGTGGCGGGAACACTGAAGCTTTCTTT
TRBV10-2	once	TRBJ2-5	-	CASSPRGIPGTQYF	TGCGCCAGCAGCCCTAGAGGGATTCCAGGGACCCAGTACTTC
TRBV5-1	-	TRBJ1-3	-	CASSSGVGNTIYF	TGCGCCAGCAGCTCGGGAGTCGGAAACACCATATATTTT
TRBV7-2	-	TRBJ2-7	-	CASTLSRNSYEQYF	TGTGCCAGCACCCTATCCAGGAATTCCTACGAGCAGTACTTC
TRBV11-2	once	TRBJ1-1	-	CASSSSSQGEAFF	TGTGCCAGCAGCTCTAGCAGTCAGGGTGAAGCTTTCTTT